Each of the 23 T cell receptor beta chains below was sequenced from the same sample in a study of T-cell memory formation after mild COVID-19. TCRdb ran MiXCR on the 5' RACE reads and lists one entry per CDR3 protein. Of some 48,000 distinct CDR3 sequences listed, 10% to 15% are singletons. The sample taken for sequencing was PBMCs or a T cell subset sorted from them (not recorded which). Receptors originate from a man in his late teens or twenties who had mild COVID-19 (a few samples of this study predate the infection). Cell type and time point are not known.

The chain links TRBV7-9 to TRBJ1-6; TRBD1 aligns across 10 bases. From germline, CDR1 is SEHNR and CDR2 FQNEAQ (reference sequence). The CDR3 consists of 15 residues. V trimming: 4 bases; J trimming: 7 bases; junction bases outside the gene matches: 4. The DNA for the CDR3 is TGTGCCAGCAGCTACTTGGGACAGGGGAATTCACCCCTCCACTTT. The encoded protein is CASSYLGQGNSPLHF. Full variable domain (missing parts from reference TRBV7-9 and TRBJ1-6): DTGVSQNPRHKITKRGQNVTFRCDPISEHNRLYWYRQTLGQGPEFLTYFQNEAQLEKSRLLSDRFSAERPKGSFSTLEIQRTEQGDSAMYLCASSYLGQGNSPLHFGNGTRLTVT.

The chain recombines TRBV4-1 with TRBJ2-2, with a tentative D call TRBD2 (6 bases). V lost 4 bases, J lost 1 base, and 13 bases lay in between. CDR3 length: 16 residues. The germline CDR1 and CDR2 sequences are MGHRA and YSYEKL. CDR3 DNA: TGCGCCAGCAGCCCCCGGGGGATGATGAACACCGGGGAGCTGTTTTTT. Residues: CASSPRGMMNTGELFF.

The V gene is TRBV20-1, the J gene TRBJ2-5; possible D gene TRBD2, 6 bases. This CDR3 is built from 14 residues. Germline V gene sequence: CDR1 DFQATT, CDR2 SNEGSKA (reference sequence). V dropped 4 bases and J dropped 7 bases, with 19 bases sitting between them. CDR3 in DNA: TGCAGTGCTACCACCCCCGGGAGCACTGGGACCCAGTACTTC. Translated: CSATTPGSTGTQYF.

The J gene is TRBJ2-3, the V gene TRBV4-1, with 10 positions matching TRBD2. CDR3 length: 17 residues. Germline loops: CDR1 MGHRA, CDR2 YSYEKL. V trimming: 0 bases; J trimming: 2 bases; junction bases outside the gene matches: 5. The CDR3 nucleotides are TGCGCCAGCAGCCAAGATTATACTAGCGGGAACACAGATACGCAGTATTTT. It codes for CASSQDYTSGNTDTQYF.

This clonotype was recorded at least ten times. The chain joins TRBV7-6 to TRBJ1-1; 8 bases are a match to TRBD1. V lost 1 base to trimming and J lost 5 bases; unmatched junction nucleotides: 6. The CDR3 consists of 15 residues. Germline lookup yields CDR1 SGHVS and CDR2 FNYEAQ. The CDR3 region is CASSLGTGLKTEAFF. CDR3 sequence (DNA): TGTGCCAGCAGCTTAGGGACAGGGTTAAAGACTGAAGCTTTCTTT.

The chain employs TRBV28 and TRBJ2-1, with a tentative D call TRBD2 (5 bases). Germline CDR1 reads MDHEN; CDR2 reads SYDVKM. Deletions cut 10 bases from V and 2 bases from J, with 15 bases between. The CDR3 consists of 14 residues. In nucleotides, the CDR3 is TGTGCCACCAGAGGTGGGGAGCCCTACAATGAGCAGTTCTTC. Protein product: CATRGGEPYNEQFF.

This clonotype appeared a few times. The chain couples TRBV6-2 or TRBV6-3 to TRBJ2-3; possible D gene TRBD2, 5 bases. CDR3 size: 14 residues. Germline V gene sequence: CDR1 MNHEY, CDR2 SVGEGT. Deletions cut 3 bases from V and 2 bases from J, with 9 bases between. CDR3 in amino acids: CASSYTGDTDTQYF. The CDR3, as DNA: TGTGCCAGCAGTTATACCGGGGACACAGATACGCAGTATTTT.

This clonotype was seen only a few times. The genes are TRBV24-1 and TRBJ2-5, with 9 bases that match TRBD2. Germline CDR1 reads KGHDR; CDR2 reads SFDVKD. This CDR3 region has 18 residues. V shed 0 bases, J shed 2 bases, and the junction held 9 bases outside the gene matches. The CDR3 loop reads CATSDLGTYSGGQETQYF. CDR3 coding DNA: TGTGCCACCAGTGATTTGGGGACGTATAGCGGGGGACAAGAGACCCAGTACTTC.

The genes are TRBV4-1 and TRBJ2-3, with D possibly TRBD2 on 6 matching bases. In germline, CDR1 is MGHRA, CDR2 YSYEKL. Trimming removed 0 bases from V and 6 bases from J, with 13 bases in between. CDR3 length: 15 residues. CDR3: CASSQEGPSADTQYF. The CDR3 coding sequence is TGCGCCAGCAGCCAAGAGGGACCTAGCGCGGATACGCAGTATTTT.

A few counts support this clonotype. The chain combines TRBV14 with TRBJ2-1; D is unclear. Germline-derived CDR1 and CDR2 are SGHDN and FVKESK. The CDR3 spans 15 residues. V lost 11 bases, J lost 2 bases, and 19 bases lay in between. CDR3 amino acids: CAETPGRYTYNEQFF. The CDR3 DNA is TGTGCCGAAACACCGGGCCGTTATACCTACAATGAGCAGTTCTTC.

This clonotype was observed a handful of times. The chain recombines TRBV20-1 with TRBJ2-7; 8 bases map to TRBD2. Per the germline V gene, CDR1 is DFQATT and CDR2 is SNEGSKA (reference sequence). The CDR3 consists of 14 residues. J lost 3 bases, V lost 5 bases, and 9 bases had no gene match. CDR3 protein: CSAWARLARYEQYF. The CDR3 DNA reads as TGCAGTGCTTGGGCAAGACTAGCGCGCTACGAGCAGTACTTC.

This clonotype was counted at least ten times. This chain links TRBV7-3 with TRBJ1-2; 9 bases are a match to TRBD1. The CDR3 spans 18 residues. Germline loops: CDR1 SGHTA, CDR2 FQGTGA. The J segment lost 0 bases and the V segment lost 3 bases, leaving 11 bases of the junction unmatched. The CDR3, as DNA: TGTGCCAGCAGCTTCGTCCCGGGACAGGGAAAACCTAACTATGGCTACACCTTC. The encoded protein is CASSFVPGQGKPNYGYTF.

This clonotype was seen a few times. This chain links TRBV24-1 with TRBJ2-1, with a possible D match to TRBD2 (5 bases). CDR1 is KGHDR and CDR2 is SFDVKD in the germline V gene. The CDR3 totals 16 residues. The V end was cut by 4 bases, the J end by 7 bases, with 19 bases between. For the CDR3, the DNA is TGTGCCACCAGTGACCCCGCGAGGGCAGCAAAAAATGAGCAGTTCTTC. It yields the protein CATSDPARAAKNEQFF.

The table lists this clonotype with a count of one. CDR3 region: CASSWGQGLNTGELFF. The CDR3 coding sequence is TGCGCCAGCAGCTGGGGACAGGGACTGAACACCGGGGAGCTGTTTTTT. The V call is TRBV5-1, the J call TRBJ2-2; 9 positions match TRBD1. The junction had 4 bases not matched to a gene; V was cut back by 3 bases and J by 1 base. Germline V gives CDR1 SGHRS, CDR2 YFSETQ. This CDR3 has 16 amino acids.

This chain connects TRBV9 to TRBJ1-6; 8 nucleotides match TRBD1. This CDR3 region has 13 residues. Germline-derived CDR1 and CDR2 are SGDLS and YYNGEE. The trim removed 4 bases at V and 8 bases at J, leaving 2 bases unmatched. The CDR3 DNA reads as TGTGCCAGCAGCCTGACAGGGGATTCACCCCTCCACTTT. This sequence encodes CASSLTGDSPLHF.

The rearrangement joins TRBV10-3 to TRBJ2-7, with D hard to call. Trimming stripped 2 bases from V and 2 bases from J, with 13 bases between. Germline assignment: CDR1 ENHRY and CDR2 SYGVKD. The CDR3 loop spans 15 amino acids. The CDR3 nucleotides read TGTGCCATCAGTGAGCGGGCACAGAAAACCTACGAGCAGTACTTC. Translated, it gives CAISERAQKTYEQYF.

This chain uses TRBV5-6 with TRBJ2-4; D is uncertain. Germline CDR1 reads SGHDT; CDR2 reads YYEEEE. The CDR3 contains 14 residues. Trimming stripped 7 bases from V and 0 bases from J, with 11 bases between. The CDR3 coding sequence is TGTGCCAGCGCTCGGAACCTAGCCAAAAACATTCAGTACTTC. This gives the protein CASARNLAKNIQYF.

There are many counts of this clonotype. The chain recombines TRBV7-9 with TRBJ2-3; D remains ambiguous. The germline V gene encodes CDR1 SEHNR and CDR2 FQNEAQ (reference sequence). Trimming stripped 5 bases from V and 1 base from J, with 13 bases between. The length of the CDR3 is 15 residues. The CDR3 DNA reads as TGTGCCAGCAGCCCCTCGAGGTTTCGCACAGATACGCAGTATTTT. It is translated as CASSPSRFRTDTQYF.

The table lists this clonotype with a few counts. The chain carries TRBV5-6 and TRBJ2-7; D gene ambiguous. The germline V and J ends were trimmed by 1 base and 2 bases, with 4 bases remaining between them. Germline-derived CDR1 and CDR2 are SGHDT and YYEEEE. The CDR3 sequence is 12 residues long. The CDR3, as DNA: TGTGCCAGCAGCTTGTATACCTACGAGCAGTACGTC. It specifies CASSLYTYEQYV.

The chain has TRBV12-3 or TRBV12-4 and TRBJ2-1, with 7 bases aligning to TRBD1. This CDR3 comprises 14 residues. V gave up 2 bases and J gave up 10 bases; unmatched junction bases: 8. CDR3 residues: CASSLPTGPAEQFF. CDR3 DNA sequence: TGTGCCAGCAGTTTACCGACAGGGCCCGCAGAGCAGTTCTTC.

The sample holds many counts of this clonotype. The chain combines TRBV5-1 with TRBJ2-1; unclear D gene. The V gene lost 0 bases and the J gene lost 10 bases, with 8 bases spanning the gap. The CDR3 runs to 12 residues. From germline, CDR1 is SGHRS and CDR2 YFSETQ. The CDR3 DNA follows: TGCGCCAGCAGCTTGGAGTTTCGCGAGCAGTTCTTC. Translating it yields CASSLEFREQFF.

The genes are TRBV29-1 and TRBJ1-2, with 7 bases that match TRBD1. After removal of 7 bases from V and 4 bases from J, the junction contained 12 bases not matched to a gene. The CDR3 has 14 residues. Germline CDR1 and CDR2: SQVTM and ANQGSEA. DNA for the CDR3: TGCAGCGGAGAAGTTCTGGGACAGACCTATGGCTACACCTTC. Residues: CSGEVLGQTYGYTF.

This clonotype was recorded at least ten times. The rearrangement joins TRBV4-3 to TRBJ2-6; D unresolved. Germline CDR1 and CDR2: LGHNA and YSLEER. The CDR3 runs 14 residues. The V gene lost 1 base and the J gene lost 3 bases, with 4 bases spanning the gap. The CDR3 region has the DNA TGCGCCAGCAGCCAAGGGGATGGGGCCAACGTCCTGACTTTC. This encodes CASSQGDGANVLTF.